The entry below gives a single TCR beta chain sequence along with its context. The data originate from a study of shared clonotypes between healthy human individuals. In the original analysis: Filtering differed, since immunoSEQ gave only junction sequences and no quality scores. This table comes from immunoSEQ multiplex PCR, and its TCRdb copy is limited to in-frame clones, with some not included. For V, J and clone size, that table is used; D and trimming come from the DNA. The sample lists 730,000 or so clones, 55% to 75% occurring once. In germline, CDR1 is SEHNR, CDR2 FQNEAQ (reference sequence). Trimming stripped 11 bases from V and 7 bases from J, with 24 bases between. The CDR3 is made up of 15 amino acids.

The sequence derives from a woman in her twenties or thirties in good health. Sequencing was done on a sample of memory CD4+ T cells sorted from blood. This sample's subset: CD45RA-negative fraction. The rearrangement links TRBV7-9 to TRBJ1-5, with D maybe TRBD1 (6 bases). The CDR3 DNA reads as TGTGCCGTGGGGTATGGGGGCATAGTGGAACAGCCCCAGCATTTT. The encoded protein is CAVGYGGIVEQPQHF. The whole variable domain, filled in from reference TRBV7-9 and TRBJ1-5, reads DTGVSQNPRHKITKRGQNVTFRCDPISEHNRLYWYRQTLGQGPEFLTYFQNEAQLEKSRLLSDRFSAERPKGSFSTLEIQRTEQGDSAMYLCAVGYGGIVEQPQHFGDGTRLSIL.